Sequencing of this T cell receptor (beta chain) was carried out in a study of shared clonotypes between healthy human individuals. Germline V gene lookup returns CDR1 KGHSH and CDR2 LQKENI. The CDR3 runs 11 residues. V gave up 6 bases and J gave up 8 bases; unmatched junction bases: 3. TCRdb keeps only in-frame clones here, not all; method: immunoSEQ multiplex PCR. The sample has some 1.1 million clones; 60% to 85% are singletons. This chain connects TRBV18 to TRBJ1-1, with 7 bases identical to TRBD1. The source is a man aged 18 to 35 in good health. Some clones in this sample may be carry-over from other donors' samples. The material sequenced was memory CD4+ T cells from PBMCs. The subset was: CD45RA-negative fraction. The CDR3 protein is CASSPTGEAFF. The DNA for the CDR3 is TGTGCCAGCTCCCCGACAGGGGAAGCTTTCTTT.